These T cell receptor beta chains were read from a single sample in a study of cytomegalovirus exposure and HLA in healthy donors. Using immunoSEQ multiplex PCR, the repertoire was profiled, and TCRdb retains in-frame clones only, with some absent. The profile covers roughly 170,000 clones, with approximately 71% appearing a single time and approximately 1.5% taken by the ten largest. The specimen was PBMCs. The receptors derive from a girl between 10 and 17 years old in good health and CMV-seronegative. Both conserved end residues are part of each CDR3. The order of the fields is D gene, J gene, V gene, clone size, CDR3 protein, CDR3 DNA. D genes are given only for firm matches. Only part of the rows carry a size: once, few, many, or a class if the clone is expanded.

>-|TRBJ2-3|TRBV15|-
CATRPGAADTQYF
TGTGCCACCAGGCCAGGGGCGGCAGATACGCAGTATTTT
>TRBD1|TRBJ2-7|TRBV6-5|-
CASRRRGPGFHEQYF
TGTGCCAGCAGGCGCAGGGGGCCAGGATTCCACGAGCAGTACTTC
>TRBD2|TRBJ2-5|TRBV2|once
CASRPSGGEGETQYF
TGTGCCAGCAGACCTAGCGGGGGGGAGGGGGAGACCCAGTACTTC
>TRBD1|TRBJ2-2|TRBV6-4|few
CASSRDSTGELFF
TGTGCCAGCAGTCGGGACAGCACCGGGGAGCTGTTTTTT
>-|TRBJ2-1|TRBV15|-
CATSRGQEGGSYNEQFF
TGTGCCACCAGCAGAGGCCAGGAGGGGGGGTCCTACAATGAGCAGTTCTTC
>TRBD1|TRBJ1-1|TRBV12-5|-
CASGLNPDRVNTEAFF
TGTGCTAGTGGTTTGAACCCGGACAGGGTGAACACTGAAGCTTTCTTT
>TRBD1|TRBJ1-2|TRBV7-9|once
CAGGQGGIGYTF
TGTGCCGGAGGACAGGGTGGAATTGGCTACACCTTC
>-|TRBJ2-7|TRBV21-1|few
CASSKEQSRGEQYF
TGTGCCAGCAGCAAAGAGCAATCCAGGGGCGAGCAGTACTTC
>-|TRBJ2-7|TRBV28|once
CASSPGVHEQYF
TGTGCCAGCAGCCCCGGGGTCCACGAGCAGTACTTC
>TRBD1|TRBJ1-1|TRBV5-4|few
CASNTGGGTEAFF
TGTGCCAGCAATACAGGGGGCGGTACTGAAGCTTTCTTT
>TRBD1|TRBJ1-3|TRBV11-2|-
CASSFDRDGTIYF
TGTGCCAGCAGCTTTGACAGGGATGGCACCATATATTTT
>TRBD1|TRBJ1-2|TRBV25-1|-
CASSEQGGEIHGYTF
TGTGCCAGCAGTGAACAGGGGGGCGAGATTCATGGCTACACCTTC
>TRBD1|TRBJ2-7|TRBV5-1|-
CASSDPGGNDEQYF
TGCGCCAGCAGCGACCCAGGGGGTAACGACGAGCAGTACTTC
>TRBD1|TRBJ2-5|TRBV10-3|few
CAISPVTGGEETQYF
TGTGCCATCAGCCCCGTTACAGGGGGTGAAGAGACCCAGTACTTC
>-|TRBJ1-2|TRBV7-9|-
CASSLDSYGYTF
TGTGCCAGCAGCCTGGACAGCTATGGCTACACCTTC
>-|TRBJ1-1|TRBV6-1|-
CASSENAAVDQQGAEAFF
TGTGCCAGCAGTGAAAACGCCGCAGTGGACCAGCAGGGTGCTGAAGCTTTCTTT
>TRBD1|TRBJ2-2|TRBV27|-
CASSLWVQGLNTGELFF
TGTGCCAGCAGTTTATGGGTACAGGGGTTGAACACCGGGGAGCTGTTTTTT
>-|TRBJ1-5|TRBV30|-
CAWSVQDRQPQHF
TGTGCCTGGAGTGTACAGGATCGTCAGCCCCAGCATTTT
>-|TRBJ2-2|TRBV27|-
CASSLSWSGGAGELFF
TGTGCCAGCAGTTTATCGTGGTCAGGAGGTGCCGGGGAGCTGTTTTTT
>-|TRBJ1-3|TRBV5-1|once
CASSLGRGLSGNTIYF
TGCGCCAGCAGCTTGGGACGCGGCCTCTCTGGAAACACCATATATTTT
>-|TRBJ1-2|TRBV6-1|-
CASQYELGRDGYNF
TGTGCCAGCCAGTATGAACTCGGGAGGGATGGCTACAACTTC
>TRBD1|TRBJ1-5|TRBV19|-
CASSNAGQGRQPQHF
TGTGCCAGTAGTAACGCGGGACAGGGGCGTCAGCCCCAGCATTTT
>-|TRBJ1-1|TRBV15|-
CATSRDRGGNTEAFF
TGTGCCACCAGCAGAGATCGGGGGGGAAACACTGAAGCTTTCTTT
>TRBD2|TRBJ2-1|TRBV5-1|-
CASRSGGGAFYNEQFF
TGCGCCAGCAGATCCGGCGGGGGGGCCTTTTACAATGAGCAGTTCTTC
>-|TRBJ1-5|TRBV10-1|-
CASSEQTVHQPQHF
TGCGCCAGCAGTGAGCAGACAGTACATCAGCCCCAGCATTTT
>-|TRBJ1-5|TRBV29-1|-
CSVRDTGFNQPQHF
TGCAGCGTTCGGGACACGGGTTTTAATCAGCCCCAGCATTTT
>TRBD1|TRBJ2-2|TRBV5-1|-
CASSSRQGGNRGAVF
TGCGCCAGCAGCTCCCGACAGGGTGGGAACCGGGGAGCTGTTTTT
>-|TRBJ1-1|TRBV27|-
CASRQGIDAFF
TGTGCCAGCAGACAGGGAATAGACGCTTTCTTT
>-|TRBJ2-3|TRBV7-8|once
CASRLARLPVTTQYF
TGTGCCAGCAGACTGGCGCGGCTGCCTGTCACTACGCAGTATTTT
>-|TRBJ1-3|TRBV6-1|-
CASSEAVRVGYTIYF
TGTGCCAGCAGTGAAGCCGTCAGGGTGGGTTACACCATATATTTT
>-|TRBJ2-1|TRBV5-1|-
CASSLGGPPYNEQFF
TGCGCCAGCAGCTTAGGCGGGCCCCCATACAATGAGCAGTTCTTC
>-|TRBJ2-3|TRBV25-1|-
CASSESGLKDTQYF
TGTGCCAGCAGTGAATCGGGTCTCAAGGATACGCAGTATTTT
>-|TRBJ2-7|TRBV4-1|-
CASSSLGGDEQYF
TGCGCCAGCAGCTCGTTAGGAGGGGACGAGCAGTACTTC
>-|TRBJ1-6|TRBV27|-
CASRIQLVSVSPLHF
TGTGCCAGCAGGATACAACTAGTGAGCGTGAGCCCCCTCCACTTT
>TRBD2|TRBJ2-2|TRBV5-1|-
CASSSGGSNTGELFF
TGCGCCAGCAGCTCGGGAGGATCTAACACCGGGGAGCTGTTTTTT
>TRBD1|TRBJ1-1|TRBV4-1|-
CASSQLHRGSRTEAFF
TGCGCCAGCAGCCAACTACACAGGGGATCGAGGACTGAAGCTTTCTTT